The 4 T cell receptor beta chains below were found in one sample sequenced in a study of Ad26.COV2.S vaccination and SARS-CoV-2 variants. Regarding treatment: roughly 19 received Ad26.COV2.S at low or high dose, single or two shots; 5 received placebo; per-sample allocation not given. Sampling took place 63 days after the first vaccine or placebo injection. Profiled with immunoSEQ multiplex PCR; TCRdb holds only in-frame clones, not every one. Of about 440,000 clones listed, less than 95% were seen once; the top ten hold more than 3.5%. Sample: peripheral blood, taken in a trial of Ad26.COV2.S vaccine versus placebo. These receptors all come from a person aged 18-60 years who received the Ad26.COV2.S COVID-19 vaccine or a placebo.

The genes are TRBV28 and TRBJ1-3, with unresolved D. Trimming pared 7 bases from V and 0 bases from J, leaving 13 bases between. Per germline, CDR1 MDHEN and CDR2 SYDVKM. This CDR3 contains 15 residues. CDR3: CASIPGFHSGNTIYF. In nucleotides, the CDR3 is TGTGCCAGCATCCCGGGCTTCCACTCTGGAAACACCATATATTTT. The whole variable domain, remainder taken from reference TRBV28 and TRBJ1-3, is DVKVTQSSRYLVKRTGEKVFLECVQDMDHENMFWYRQDPGLGLRLIYFSYDVKMKEKGDIPEGYSVSREKKERFSLILESASTNQTSMYLCASIPGFHSGNTIYFGEGSWLTVV.

V is TRBV19 and J is TRBJ2-1; 11 positions agree with TRBD2. The CDR3 has 15 residues. Germline CDR1 LNHDA, CDR2 SQIVND (reference sequence). V gave up 8 bases and J gave up 10 bases; unmatched junction bases: 13. Here the CDR3 reads CASHPGTSGHREQFF. DNA for the CDR3: TGTGCCAGTCACCCCGGGACTAGCGGACACCGGGAGCAGTTCTTC.

This clone appeared a single time. The rearrangement uses TRBV3-1 (or the pseudogene TRBV3-2) and TRBJ2-5; D gene uncertain. The V gene lost 3 bases and the J gene lost 7 bases, with 12 bases spanning the gap. The CDR3 sequence is 13 residues long. CDR1 is LGHDT and CDR2 is YNNKEL in the germline V gene (reference sequence). The CDR3 sequence: CASSHLAEGTQYF. DNA for the CDR3: TGTGCCAGCAGCCATCTGGCCGAAGGGACCCAGTACTTC.

V gene TRBV9 combines with J gene TRBJ1-1; D remains ambiguous. V was cut by 6 bases and J by 4 bases, with 16 bases left in between. In germline, CDR1 is SGDLS, CDR2 YYNGEE. This CDR3 is 14 amino acids long. The CDR3 nucleotides are TGTGCCAGCACATATGGGGAGGCAGGCACTGAAGCTTTCTTT. Protein sequence: CASTYGEAGTEAFF.